This T cell receptor beta chain was profiled in a study of blood T cell repertoires in COVID-19. Background on the study: Sites in the United States, Italy and Spain provided acute and convalescent COVID-19 samples. T cells, B-cell-depleted T cells, or PBMCs supplied cDNA or gDNA.

Sequenced by immunoSEQ multiplex PCR; TCRdb stores in-frame clones only, minus some. The sample contains 80,000 to 90,000 clones, about 85% of which appear only once. The CDR3 is 15 residues long. Looked up from germline, CDR1 is MNHEY and CDR2 is SVGAGI. Trimming took off 0 bases at V and 3 bases at J, with 11 bases between the two ends. The rearrangement joins TRBV6-5 to TRBJ1-1; a weak D match, TRBD1 (5 bases). The specimen sequenced was peripheral blood. The TCR was taken from a woman aged 70 to 79 with acute or convalescent COVID-19. The DNA of the CDR3 is TGTGCCAGCAGTTACTCGATGGCGGGGGACACTGAAGCTTTCTTT. This encodes CASSYSMAGDTEAFF.